These 14 T cell receptor beta chains originate from one sample sequenced in a study of OX40 agonist ivuxolimab in advanced cancers. Assay: immunoSEQ multiplex PCR; the TCRdb copy retains only in-frame clones and omits some. The sample records just under 75,000 clones, approximately 90% being singletons. The sequenced sample was CD4+ or CD8+ T cells sorted from blood, obtained in a trial of the OX40 agonist ivuxolimab. The receptors here all came from an adult with an advanced solid tumor such as melanoma, head and neck, liver or kidney cancer.

This chain uses TRBV30 with TRBJ1-1; the match to TRBD1 covers 8 bases. The CDR3 loop spans 14 amino acids. Germline loops: CDR1 GTSNPN, CDR2 SVGIG (reference sequence). V gave up 2 bases and J gave up 7 bases; unmatched junction bases: 9. The CDR3 here is CAWSYIAGGIEAFF. As DNA, the CDR3 is TGTGCCTGGAGTTACATCGCAGGGGGCATTGAAGCTTTCTTT.

Here the CDR3 DNA reads TGTGCCAGTAGTCCCGGCGGGGGGGTCTCTGGGGCCAACGTCCTGACTTTC. Its translation is CASSPGGGVSGANVLTF. The V gene is TRBV19, the J gene TRBJ2-6; 9 nucleotides align to TRBD2. Trimming cost V 5 bases and J 0 bases; bases outside gene matches: 5. CDR1 LNHDA and CDR2 SQIVND come from the germline V gene (reference sequence). This CDR3 has 17 amino acids.

This chain uses TRBV11-2 with TRBJ2-4; 7 nucleotides align to TRBD2. The CDR3 contains 17 residues. The V gene's germline CDR1 is SGHAT and CDR2 FQNNGV. Trimming cost V 0 bases and J 6 bases; bases outside gene matches: 11. The CDR3 nucleotides read TGTGCCAGCAGCTTAGAAGGCCACGCGGGAGCGGCAAACATTCAGTACTTC. This sequence encodes CASSLEGHAGAANIQYF.

This chain uses TRBV30 with TRBJ2-7; D may correspond to TRBD1 or TRBD2 (5 bases each). The germline V gene has CDR1 GTSNPN and CDR2 SVGIG (reference sequence). This CDR3 is 14 amino acids long. V was trimmed by 1 base and J by 2 bases, leaving 12 bases between them. Here the CDR3 DNA reads TGTGCCTGGAGTGGCCGGGGCCGCACCTACGAGCAGTACTTC. It codes for CAWSGRGRTYEQYF. Full variable domain (outside the CDR3, taken from reference TRBV30 and TRBJ2-7): SQTIHQWPATLVQPVGSPLSLECTVEGTSNPNLYWYRQAAGRGLQLLFYSVGIGQISSEVPQNLSASRPQDRQFILSSKKLLLSDSGFYLCAWSGRGRTYEQYFGPGTRLTVT.

V usage is TRBV11-3 and J usage is TRBJ2-1, with D possibly matching TRBD2 (5 bases). Germline lookup yields CDR1 SGHNT and CDR2 YENEEA. V was clipped by 3 bases and J by 3 bases, with 6 bases between them. The CDR3 runs to 13 residues. CDR3 sequence (DNA): TGTGCCAGCAGCTTGGCGGGCTACAATGAGCAGTTCTTC. It specifies CASSLAGYNEQFF. The full variable domain, with the rest looked up from reference TRBV11-3 and TRBJ2-1, is EAGVVQSPRYKIIEKKQPVAFWCNPISGHNTLYWYLQNLGQGPELLIRYENEEAVDDSQLPKDRFSAERLKGVDSTLKIQPAELGDSAVYLCASSLAGYNEQFFGPGTRLTVL.

This rearrangement joins TRBV10-3 to TRBJ2-1, with 9 bases aligning to TRBD2. This CDR3 spans 17 amino acids. Per germline, CDR1 ENHRY and CDR2 SYGVKD. The V and J ends lost 4 bases and 0 bases, in that order; junction bases with no gene match: 7. CDR3 coding DNA: TGTGCCATCAGTGGACTAGCGGAAGCGAGCTCCTACAATGAGCAGTTCTTC. This codes for CAISGLAEASSYNEQFF.

J is TRBJ2-1 and V is TRBV13, with no clear D. Germline V lookup: CDR1 PRHDT, CDR2 FYEKMQ (reference sequence). This CDR3 comprises 16 residues. Trimming cost V 5 bases and J 0 bases, with 14 bases left between them. This CDR3 is CASSTASPYSYNEQFF. The CDR3 DNA is TGTGCCAGCAGCACGGCTTCCCCGTACTCCTACAATGAGCAGTTCTTC.

Here the CDR3 reads CASSFGQLNTEAFF. CDR3 nucleotide sequence: TGTGCCAGTAGCTTCGGACAGTTGAACACTGAAGCTTTCTTT. The genes are TRBV19 and TRBJ1-1; D perhaps matches TRBD1 (6 bases). This CDR3 contains 14 residues. Germline V gene sequence: CDR1 LNHDA, CDR2 SQIVND (reference sequence). Trimming removed 6 bases at V and 0 bases at J, with 11 bases between.

The V call is TRBV19, the J call TRBJ2-5, with 7 bases identical to TRBD2. Germline CDR1 and CDR2: LNHDA and SQIVND (reference sequence). The CDR3 is made up of 12 amino acids. V trimming: 8 bases; J trimming: 1 base; junction bases outside the gene matches: 1. CDR3 residues: CASGGSQETQYF. The DNA of the CDR3 is TGTGCCAGTGGCGGGAGCCAAGAGACCCAGTACTTC. Drawing the rest from reference TRBV19 and TRBJ2-5, the complete variable domain is DGGITQSPKYLFRKEGQNVTLSCEQNLNHDAMYWYRQDPGQGLRLIYYSQIVNDFQKGDIAEGYSVSREKKESFPLTVTSAQKNPTAFYLCASGGSQETQYFGPGTRLLVL.

The chain has TRBV5-1 and TRBJ2-5; D not resolved. This CDR3 is built from 14 residues. V lost 0 bases to trimming and J lost 3 bases, with 9 bases between them. The V gene's germline CDR1 is SGHRS and CDR2 YFSETQ. The CDR3 loop reads CASSLAQIEETQYF. In DNA, the CDR3 is TGCGCCAGCAGCTTGGCCCAGATCGAAGAGACCCAGTACTTC.

The V and J genes are TRBV27 and TRBJ2-1; TRBD2 matches at 12 bases. The V and J ends lost 7 bases and 9 bases, in that order; junction bases with no gene match: 4. The V gene's germline CDR1 is MNHEY and CDR2 SMNVEV (reference sequence). The CDR3 loop spans 13 amino acids. CDR3 bases: TGTGCCAGCACCGAACTAGCGGGAGGTGAGCAGTTCTTC. Translated: CASTELAGGEQFF.

The V call is TRBV2, the J call TRBJ2-5; the D is unclear. V was clipped by 7 bases and J by 3 bases, with 21 bases between them. There are 16 residues in the CDR3. The germline V gene encodes CDR1 SNHLY and CDR2 FYNNEI. The CDR3 coding sequence is TGTGCCAGCACCCAAACGAGGAGTACAATCAAAGAGACCCAGTACTTC. It yields the protein CASTQTRSTIKETQYF.

This rearrangement joins TRBV10-1 to TRBJ2-2; 8 bases line up with TRBD1. Losses at the gene ends were 4 bases for V and 4 bases for J; bases not matched to a gene: 5. Germline CDR1 WNHNN, CDR2 SYGVQD (reference sequence). The CDR3 totals 15 residues. In DNA, the CDR3 is TGCGCCAGCAGTGCGCCAGGGACAGGCACCGGGGAGCTGTTTTTT. Translated: CASSAPGTGTGELFF.

This clone was observed once. The V gene is TRBV6-1, the J gene TRBJ2-3; D gene ambiguous. This CDR3 comprises 15 residues. The V and J ends lost 6 bases and 0 bases respectively, with 13 bases between them. Germline V CDR1 and CDR2: MNHNS, SASEGT. CDR3 bases: TGTGCCAGCAGCCCCGGGCAGAGTAGCACAGATACGCAGTATTTT. Its translation: CASSPGQSSTDTQYF.